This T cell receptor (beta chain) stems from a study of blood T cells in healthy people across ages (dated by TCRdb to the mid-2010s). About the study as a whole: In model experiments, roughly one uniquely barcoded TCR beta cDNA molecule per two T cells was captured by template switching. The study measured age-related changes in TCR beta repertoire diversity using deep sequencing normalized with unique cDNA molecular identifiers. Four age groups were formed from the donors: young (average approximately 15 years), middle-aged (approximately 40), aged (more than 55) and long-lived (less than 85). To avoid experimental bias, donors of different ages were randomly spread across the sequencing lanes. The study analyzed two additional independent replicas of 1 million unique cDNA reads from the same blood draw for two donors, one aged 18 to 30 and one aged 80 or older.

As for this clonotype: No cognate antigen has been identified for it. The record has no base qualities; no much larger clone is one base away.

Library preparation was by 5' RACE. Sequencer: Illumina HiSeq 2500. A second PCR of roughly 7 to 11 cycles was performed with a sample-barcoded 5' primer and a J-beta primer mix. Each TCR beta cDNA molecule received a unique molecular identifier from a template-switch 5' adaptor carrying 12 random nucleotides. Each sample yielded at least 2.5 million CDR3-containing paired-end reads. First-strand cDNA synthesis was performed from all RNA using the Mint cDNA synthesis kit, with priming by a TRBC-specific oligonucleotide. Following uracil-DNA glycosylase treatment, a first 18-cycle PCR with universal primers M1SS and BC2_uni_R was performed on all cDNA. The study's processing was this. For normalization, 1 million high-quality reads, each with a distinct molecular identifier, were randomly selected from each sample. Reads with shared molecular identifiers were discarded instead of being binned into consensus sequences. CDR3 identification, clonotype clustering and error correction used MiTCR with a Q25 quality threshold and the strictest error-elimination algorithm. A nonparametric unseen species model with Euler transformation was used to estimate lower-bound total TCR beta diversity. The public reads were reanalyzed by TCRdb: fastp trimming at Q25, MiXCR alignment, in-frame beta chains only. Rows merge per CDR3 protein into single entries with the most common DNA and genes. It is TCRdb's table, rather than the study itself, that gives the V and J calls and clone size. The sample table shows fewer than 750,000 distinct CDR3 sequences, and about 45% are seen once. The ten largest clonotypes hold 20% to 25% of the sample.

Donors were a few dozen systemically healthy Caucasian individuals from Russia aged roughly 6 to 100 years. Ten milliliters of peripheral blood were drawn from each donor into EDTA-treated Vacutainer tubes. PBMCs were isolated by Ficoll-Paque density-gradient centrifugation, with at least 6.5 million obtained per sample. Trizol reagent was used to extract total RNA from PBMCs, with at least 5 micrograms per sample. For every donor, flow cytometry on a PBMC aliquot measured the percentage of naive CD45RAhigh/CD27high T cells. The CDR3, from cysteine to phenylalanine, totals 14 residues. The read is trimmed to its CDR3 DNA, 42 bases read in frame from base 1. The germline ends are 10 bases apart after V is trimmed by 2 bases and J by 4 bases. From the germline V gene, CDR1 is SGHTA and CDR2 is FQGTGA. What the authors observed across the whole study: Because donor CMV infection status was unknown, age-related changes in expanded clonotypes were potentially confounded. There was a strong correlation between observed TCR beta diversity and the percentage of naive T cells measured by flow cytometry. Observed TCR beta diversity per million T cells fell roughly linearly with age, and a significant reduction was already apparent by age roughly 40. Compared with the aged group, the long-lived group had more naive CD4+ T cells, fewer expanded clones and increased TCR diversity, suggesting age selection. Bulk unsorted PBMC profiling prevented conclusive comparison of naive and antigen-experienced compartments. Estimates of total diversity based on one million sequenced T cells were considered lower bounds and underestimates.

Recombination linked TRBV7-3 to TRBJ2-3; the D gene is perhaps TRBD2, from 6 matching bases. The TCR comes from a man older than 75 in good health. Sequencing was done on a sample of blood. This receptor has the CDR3 CASSLELASDTQYF. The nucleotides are TGTGCCAGCAGCTTAGAGCTAGCGTCAGATACGCAGTATTTT.